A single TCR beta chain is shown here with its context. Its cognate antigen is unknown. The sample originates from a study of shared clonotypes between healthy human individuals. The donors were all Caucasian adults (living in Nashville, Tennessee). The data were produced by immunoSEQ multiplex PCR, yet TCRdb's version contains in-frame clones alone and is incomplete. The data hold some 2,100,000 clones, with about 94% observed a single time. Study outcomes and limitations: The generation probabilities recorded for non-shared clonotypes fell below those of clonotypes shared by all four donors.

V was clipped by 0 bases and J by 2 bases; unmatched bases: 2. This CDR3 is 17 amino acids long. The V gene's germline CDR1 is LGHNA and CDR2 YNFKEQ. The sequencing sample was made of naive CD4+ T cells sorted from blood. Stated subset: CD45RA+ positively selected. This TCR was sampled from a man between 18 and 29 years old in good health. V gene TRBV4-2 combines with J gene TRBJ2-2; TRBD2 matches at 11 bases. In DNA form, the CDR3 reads TGTGCCAGCAGCCAAGAGGGACTAGCGGCCAACACCGGGGAGCTGTTTTTT. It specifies CASSQEGLAANTGELFF.